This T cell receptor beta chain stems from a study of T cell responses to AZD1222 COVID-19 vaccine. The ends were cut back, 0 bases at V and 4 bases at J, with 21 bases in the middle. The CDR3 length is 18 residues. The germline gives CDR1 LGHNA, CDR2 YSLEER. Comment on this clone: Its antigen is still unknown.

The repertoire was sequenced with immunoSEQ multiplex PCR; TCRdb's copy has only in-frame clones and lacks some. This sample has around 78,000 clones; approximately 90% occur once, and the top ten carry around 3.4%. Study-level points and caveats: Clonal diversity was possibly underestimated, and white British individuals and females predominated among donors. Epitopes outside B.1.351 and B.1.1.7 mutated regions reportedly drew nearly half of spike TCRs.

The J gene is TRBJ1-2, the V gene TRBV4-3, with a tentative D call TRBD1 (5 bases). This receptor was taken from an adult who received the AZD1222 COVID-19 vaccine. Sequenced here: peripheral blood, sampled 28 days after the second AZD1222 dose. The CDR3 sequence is CASSQERGGGRGLYGYTF. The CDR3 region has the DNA TGCGCCAGCAGCCAAGAAAGGGGAGGTGGCCGTGGTCTCTATGGCTACACCTTC.